This T cell receptor beta chain was captured in a study of cytomegalovirus exposure and HLA in healthy donors. Background on the study: Researchers found that approximately 85% of 300 to 450 genotyped donors fell within the Caucasian-associated ancestry cluster. Overall study results and limits: Most observed TCR sequences were rare, whereas some public TCRs were detected in many donors. Roughly even sequencing depth across donors was the assumption behind the presence/absence analyses. Researchers catalogued about 160 TCR beta chains as cytomegalovirus-associated.

In the case of this clone: Its antigen is still unknown.

60 Vbeta and 13 Jbeta primers were used in PCR. Assay: immunoSEQ multiplex PCR; the TCRdb copy retains only in-frame clones and omits some. The table has around 150,000 clones, around 63% seen once; the top ten hold more than 1.5%. Germline lookup yields CDR1 MNHEY and CDR2 SVGAGI. This CDR3 comprises 15 residues. The junction had 12 bases not matched to a gene; V was cut back by 7 bases and J by 7 bases. The chain uses TRBV6-5 and TRBJ2-1; 8 nucleotides align to TRBD2. Sequencing was done on a sample of PBMCs. This receptor was taken from a human donor in good health. For the CDR3, the DNA is TGTGCCAGCACCTACTCCACCGGGGGGGGGAATGAGCAGTTCTTC. Its translation is CASTYSTGGGNEQFF.